This T cell receptor beta chain came from a study of blood T cell repertoires in COVID-19. This CDR3 region has 13 residues. The germline V gene has CDR1 SNHLY and CDR2 FYNNEI. V was pared by 6 bases and J by 6 bases, with 11 bases between. The repertoire was sequenced with immunoSEQ multiplex PCR; TCRdb's copy has only in-frame clones and lacks some. The data contain about 190,000 clones, 70% to 90% of them singletons. The sequencing input was peripheral blood. This chain joins TRBV2 and TRBJ2-2; D may be TRBD1 (6 bases). This receptor was identified in a man under 40 with acute or convalescent COVID-19. In DNA, the CDR3 is TGTGCCAGCAGGATACAGGGCCCCGGGGAGCTGTTTTTT. Residues: CASRIQGPGELFF.